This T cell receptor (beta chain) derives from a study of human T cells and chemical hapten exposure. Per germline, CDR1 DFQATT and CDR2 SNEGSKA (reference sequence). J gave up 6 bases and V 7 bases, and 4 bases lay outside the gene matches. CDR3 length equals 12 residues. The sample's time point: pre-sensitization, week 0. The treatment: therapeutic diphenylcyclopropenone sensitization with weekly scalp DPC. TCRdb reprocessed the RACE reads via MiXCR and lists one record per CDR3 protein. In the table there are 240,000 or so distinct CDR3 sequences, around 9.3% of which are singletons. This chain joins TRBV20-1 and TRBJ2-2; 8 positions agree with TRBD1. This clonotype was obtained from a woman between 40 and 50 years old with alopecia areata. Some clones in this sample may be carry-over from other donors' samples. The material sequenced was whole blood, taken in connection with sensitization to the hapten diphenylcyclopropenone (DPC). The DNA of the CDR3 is TGCAGTGGGACAGGGAGTCCCGGGGAGCTGTTTTTT. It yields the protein CSGTGSPGELFF.